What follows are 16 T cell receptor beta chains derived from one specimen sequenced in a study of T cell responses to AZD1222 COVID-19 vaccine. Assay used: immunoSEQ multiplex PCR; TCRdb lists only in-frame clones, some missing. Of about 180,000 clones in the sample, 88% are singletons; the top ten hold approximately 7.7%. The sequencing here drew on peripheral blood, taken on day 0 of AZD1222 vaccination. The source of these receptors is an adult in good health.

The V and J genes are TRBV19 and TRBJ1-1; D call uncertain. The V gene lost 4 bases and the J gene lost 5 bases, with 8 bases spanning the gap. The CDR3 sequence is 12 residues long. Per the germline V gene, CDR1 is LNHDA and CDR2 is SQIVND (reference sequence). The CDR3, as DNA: TGTGCCAGTAGTACGGGGTGGACTGAAGCTTTCTTT. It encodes CASSTGWTEAFF.

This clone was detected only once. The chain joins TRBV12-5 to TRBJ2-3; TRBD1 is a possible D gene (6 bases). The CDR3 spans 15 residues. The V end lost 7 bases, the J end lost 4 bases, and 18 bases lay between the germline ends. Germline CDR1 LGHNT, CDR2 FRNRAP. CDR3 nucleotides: TGTGCTAGTGCCCTAGGGCAGGGGTATGCAGATACGCAGTATTTT. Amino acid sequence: CASALGQGYADTQYF.

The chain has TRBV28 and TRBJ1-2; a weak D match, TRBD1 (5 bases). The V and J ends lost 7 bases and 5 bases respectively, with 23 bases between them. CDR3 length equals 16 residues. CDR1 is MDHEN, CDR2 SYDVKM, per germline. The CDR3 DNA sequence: TGTGCCAGCACCCGAGAAGGGGCTCCCCCAGGATATGGCTACACCTTC. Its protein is CASTREGAPPGYGYTF.

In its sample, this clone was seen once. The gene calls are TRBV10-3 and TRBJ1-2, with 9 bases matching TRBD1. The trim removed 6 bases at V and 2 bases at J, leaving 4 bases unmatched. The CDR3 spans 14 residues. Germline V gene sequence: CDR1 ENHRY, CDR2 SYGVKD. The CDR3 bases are TGTGCCATCAGGGGGACAGGGAACAACTATGGCTACACCTTC. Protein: CAIRGTGNNYGYTF.

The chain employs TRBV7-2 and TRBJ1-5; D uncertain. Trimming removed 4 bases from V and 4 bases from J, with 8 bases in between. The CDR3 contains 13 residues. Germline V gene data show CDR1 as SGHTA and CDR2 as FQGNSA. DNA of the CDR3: TGTGCCAGCAGCTCCAGGAAGAATCAGCCCCAGCATTTT. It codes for CASSSRKNQPQHF. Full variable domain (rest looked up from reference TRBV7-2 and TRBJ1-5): GAGVSQSPSNKVTEKGKDVELRCDPISGHTALYWYRQSLGQGLEFLIYFQGNSAPDKSGLPSDRFSAERTGGSVSTLTIQRTQQEDSAVYLCASSSRKNQPQHFGDGTRLSIL.

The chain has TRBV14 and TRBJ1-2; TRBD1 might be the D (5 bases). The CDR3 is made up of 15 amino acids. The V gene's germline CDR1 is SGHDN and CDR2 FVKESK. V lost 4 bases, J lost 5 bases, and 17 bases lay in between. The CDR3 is CASSPLESGPYGYTF. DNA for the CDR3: TGTGCCAGCAGCCCGTTAGAGTCGGGACCTTATGGCTACACCTTC.

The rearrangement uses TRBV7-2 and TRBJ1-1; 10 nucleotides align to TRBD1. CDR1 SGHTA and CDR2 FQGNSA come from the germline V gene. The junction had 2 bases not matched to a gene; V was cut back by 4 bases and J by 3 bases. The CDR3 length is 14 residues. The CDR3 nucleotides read TGTGCCAGCAGCTCTGGGACAGGGGACACTGAAGCTTTCTTT. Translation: CASSSGTGDTEAFF.

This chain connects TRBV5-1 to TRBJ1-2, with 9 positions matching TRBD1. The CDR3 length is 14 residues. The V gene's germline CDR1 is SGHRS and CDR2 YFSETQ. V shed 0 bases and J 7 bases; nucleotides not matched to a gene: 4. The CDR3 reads CASSLGQGGFGYTF. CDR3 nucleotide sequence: TGCGCCAGCAGCTTGGGACAGGGGGGATTTGGCTACACCTTC.

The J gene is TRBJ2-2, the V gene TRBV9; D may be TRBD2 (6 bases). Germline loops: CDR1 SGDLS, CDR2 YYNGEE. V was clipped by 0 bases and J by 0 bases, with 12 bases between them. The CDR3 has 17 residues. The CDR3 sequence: CASSVGGGLSNTGELFF. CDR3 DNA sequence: TGTGCCAGCAGCGTAGGAGGTGGACTATCGAACACCGGGGAGCTGTTTTTT. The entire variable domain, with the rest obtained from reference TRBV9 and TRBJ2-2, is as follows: DSGVTQTPKHLITATGQRVTLRCSPRSGDLSVYWYQQSLDQGLQFLIQYYNGEERAKGNILERFSAQQFPDLHSELNLSSLELGDSALYFCASSVGGGLSNTGELFFGEGSRLTVL.

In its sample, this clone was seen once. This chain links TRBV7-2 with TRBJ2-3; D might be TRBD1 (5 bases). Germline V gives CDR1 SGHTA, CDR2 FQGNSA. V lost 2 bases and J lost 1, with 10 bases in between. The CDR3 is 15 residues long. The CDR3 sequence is CASSLQGARTDTQYF. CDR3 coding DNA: TGTGCCAGCAGCTTACAAGGGGCCCGCACAGATACGCAGTATTTT. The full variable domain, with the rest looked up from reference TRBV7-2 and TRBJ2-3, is GAGVSQSPSNKVTEKGKDVELRCDPISGHTALYWYRQSLGQGLEFLIYFQGNSAPDKSGLPSDRFSAERTGGSVSTLTIQRTQQEDSAVYLCASSLQGARTDTQYFGPGTRLTVL.

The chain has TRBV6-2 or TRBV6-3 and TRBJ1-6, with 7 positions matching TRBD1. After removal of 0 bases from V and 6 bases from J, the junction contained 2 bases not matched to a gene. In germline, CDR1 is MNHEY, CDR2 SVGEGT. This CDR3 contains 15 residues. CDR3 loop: CASSYSGTANSPLHF. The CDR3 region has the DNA TGTGCCAGCAGTTACTCAGGGACAGCTAATTCACCCCTCCACTTT.

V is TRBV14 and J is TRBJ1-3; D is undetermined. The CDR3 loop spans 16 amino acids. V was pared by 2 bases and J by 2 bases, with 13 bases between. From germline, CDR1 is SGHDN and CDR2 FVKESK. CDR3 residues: CASSQSGEWAGNTIYF. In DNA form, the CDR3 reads TGTGCCAGCAGCCAAAGCGGGGAGTGGGCTGGAAACACCATATATTTT.

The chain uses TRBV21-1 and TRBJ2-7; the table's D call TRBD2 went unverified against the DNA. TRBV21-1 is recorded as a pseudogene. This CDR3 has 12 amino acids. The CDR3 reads CASKGGEAEQYF. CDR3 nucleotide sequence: TGTGCCAGCAAGGGGGGGGAAGCCGAGCAGTACTTC.

The CDR3 nucleotides read TGTGCCAGTAATCGTGGCCCTCAGCCCCAGCATTTT. It yields the protein CASNRGPQPQHF. The V call is TRBV19, the J call TRBJ1-5, with unresolved D. Deletions cut 7 bases from V and 6 bases from J, with 10 bases between. CDR1 is LNHDA and CDR2 is SQIVND in the germline V gene (reference sequence). The CDR3 has 12 residues.

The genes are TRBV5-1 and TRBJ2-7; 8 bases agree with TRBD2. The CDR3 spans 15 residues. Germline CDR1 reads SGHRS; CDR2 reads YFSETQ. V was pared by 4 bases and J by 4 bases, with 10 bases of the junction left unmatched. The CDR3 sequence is CASSPRGGGQYEQYF. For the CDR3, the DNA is TGCGCCAGCAGCCCTCGGGGCGGGGGGCAGTACGAGCAGTACTTC.

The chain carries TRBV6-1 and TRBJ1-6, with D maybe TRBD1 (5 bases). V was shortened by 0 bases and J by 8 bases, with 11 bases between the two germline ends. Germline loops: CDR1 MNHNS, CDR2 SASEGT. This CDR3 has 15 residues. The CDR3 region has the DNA TGTGCCAGCAGTGAAGCAGGAACAGGCTATTCACCCCTCCACTTT. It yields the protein CASSEAGTGYSPLHF.